By sample fraction, the clone carrying this T cell receptor (beta chain) is medium-sized. Its target is not known. TCRdb called the 5' RACE reads again in MiXCR, with one record for every CDR3 protein. The table lists about 5,700 distinct CDR3 sequences, around 34% of them singletons. Study-level points and caveats: The larger cohort examined one V-J beta rearrangement, not whole repertoires.

V was cut by 0 bases and J by 3 bases, with 12 bases left in between. CDR3 length: 16 amino acids. Per the germline V gene, CDR1 is ENHRY and CDR2 is SYGVKD. The chain combines TRBV10-3 with TRBJ1-5; D perhaps matches TRBD1 (6 bases). The sample comprised naive CD4+ T cells sorted from a lymph node. The subset denotes: naive CD4+ T cells, CD4+CD45RA+CD25-. The source of this sequence is a female donor with breast cancer. CDR3 protein: CAISESLGGTNQPQHF. CDR3 coding DNA: TGTGCCATCAGTGAGTCTCTAGGGGGAACCAATCAGCCCCAGCATTTT.